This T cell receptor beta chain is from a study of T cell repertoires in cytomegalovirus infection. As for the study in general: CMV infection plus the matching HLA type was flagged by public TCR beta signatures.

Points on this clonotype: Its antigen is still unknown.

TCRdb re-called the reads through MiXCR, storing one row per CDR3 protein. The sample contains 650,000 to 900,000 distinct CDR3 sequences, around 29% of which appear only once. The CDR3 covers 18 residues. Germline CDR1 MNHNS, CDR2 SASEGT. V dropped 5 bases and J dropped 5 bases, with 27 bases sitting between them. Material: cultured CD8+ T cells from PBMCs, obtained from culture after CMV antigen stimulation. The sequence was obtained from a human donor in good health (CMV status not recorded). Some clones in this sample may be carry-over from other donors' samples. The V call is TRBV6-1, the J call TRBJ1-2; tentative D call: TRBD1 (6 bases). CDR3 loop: CASSLLADSPISSYGYTF. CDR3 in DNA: TGTGCCAGCAGTTTATTGGCGGACAGTCCCATTTCCTCTTATGGCTACACCTTC.